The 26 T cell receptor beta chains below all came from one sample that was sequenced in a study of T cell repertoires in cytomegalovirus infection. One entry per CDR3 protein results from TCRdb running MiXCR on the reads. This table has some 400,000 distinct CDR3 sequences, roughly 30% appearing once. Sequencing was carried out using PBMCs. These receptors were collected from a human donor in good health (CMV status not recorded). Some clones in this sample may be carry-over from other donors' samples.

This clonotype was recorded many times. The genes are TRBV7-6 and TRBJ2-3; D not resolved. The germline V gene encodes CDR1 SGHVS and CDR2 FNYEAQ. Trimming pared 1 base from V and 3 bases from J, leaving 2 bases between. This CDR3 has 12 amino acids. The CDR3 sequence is CASSLETDTQYF. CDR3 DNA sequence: TGTGCCAGCAGCTTAGAAACAGATACGCAGTATTTT.

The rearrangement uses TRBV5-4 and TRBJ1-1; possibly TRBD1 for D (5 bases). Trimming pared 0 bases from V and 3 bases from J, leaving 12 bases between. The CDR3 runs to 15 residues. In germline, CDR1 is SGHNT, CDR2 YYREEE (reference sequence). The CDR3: CASSLGRDGDTEAFF. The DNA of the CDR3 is TGTGCCAGCAGCTTGGGGAGGGACGGGGACACTGAAGCTTTCTTT.

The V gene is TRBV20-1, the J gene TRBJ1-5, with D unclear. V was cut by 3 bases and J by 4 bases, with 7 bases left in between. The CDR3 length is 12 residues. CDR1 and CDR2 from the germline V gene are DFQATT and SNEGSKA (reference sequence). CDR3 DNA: TGCAGTGCTAGCGCGGGGAATCAGCCCCAGCATTTT. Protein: CSASAGNQPQHF.

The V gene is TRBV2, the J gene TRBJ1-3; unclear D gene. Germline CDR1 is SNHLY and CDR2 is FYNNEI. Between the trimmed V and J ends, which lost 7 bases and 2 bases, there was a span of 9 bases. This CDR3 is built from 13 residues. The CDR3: CASKRETGNTIYF. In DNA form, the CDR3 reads TGTGCCAGCAAGAGAGAGACTGGAAACACCATATATTTT.

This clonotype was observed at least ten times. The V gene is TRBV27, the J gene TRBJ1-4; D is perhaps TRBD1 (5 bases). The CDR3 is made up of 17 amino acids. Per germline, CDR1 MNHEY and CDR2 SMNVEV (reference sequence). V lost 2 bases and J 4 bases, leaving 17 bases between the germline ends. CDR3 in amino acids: CASSLKGREEVNEKLFF. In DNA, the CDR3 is TGTGCCAGCAGTTTAAAAGGCAGGGAAGAGGTTAATGAAAAACTGTTTTTT.

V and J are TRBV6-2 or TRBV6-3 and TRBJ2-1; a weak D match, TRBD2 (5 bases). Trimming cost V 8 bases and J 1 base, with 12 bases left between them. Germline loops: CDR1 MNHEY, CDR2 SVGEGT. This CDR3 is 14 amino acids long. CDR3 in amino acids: CASAVTRSYNEQFF. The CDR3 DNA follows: TGTGCCAGCGCCGTTACTAGATCCTACAATGAGCAGTTCTTC.

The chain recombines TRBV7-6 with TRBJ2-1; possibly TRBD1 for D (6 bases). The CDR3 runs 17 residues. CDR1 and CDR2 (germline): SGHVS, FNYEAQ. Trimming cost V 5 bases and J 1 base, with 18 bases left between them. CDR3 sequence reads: CASSRGAAQGSYNEQFF. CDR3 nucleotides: TGTGCCAGCAGCCGTGGGGCTGCACAGGGTTCCTACAATGAGCAGTTCTTC. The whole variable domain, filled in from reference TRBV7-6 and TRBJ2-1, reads GAGVSQSPRYKVTKRGQDVALRCDPISGHVSLYWYRQALGQGPEFLTYFNYEAQQDKSGLPNDRFSAERPEGSISTLTIQRTEQRDSAMYRCASSRGAAQGSYNEQFFGPGTRLTVL.

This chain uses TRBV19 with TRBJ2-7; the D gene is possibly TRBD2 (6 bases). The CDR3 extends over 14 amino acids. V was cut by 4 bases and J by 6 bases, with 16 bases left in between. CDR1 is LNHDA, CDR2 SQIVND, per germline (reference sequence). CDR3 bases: TGTGCCAGTAGTACCCTCGGGGGTACGGGCGAGCAGTACTTC. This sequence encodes CASSTLGGTGEQYF. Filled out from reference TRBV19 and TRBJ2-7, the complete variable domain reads DGGITQSPKYLFRKEGQNVTLSCEQNLNHDAMYWYRQDPGQGLRLIYYSQIVNDFQKGDIAEGYSVSREKKESFPLTVTSAQKNPTAFYLCASSTLGGTGEQYFGPGTRLTVT.

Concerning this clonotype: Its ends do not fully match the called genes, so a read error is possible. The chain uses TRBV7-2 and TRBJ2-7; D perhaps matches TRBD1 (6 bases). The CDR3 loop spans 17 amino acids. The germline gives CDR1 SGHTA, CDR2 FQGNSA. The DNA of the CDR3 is TGTGCCAGCAGCTTAGAATACAGGGCAAGGCCATCCTACGAGAAGTACTTC. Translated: CASSLEYRARPSYEKYF.

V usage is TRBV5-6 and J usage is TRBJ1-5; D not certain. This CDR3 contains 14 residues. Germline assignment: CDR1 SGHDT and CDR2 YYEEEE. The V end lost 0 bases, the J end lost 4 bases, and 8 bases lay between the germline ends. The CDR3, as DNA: TGTGCCAGCAGCTTGGACCCGAAAAATCAGCCCCAGCATTTT. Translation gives CASSLDPKNQPQHF.

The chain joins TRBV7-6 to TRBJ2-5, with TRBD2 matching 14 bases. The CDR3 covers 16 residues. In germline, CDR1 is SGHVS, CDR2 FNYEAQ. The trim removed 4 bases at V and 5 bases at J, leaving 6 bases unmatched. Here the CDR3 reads CASSSRLAGGGETQYF. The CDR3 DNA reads TGTGCCAGCAGCTCCCGACTAGCGGGGGGGGGGGAGACCCAGTACTTC.

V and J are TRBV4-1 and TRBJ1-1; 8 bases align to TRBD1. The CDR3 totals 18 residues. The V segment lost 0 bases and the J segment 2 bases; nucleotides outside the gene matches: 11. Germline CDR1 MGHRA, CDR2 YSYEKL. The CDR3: CASSQEMGWGQANTEAFF. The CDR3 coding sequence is TGCGCCAGCAGCCAAGAAATGGGTTGGGGACAGGCAAACACTGAAGCTTTCTTT.

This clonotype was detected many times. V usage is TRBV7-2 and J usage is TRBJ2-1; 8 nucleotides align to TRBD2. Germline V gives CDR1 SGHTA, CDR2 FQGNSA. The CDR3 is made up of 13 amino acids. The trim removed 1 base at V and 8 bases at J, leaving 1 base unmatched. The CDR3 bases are TGTGCCAGCAGCTTAGGGCGGGAGGATGAGCAGTTCTTC. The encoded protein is CASSLGREDEQFF. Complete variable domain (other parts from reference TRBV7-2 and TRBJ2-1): GAGVSQSPSNKVTEKGKDVELRCDPISGHTALYWYRQSLGQGLEFLIYFQGNSAPDKSGLPSDRFSAERTGGSVSTLTIQRTQQEDSAVYLCASSLGREDEQFFGPGTRLTVL.

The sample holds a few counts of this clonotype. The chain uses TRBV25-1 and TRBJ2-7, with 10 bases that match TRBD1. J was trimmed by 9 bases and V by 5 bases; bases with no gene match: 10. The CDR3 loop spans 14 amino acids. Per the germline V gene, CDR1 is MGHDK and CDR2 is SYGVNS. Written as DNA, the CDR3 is TGTGCCAGCAGTCGGGACAGGGGCCAGAGCGCGCAGTACTTC. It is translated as CASSRDRGQSAQYF.

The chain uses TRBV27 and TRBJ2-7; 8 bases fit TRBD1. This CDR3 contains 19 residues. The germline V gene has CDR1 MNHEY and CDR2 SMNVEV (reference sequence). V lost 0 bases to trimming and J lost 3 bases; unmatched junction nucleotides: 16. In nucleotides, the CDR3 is TGTGCCAGCAGTTTATCGGGTCAGGGGGCCGGGTCGGTGGGCTACGAGCAGTACTTC. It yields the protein CASSLSGQGAGSVGYEQYF.

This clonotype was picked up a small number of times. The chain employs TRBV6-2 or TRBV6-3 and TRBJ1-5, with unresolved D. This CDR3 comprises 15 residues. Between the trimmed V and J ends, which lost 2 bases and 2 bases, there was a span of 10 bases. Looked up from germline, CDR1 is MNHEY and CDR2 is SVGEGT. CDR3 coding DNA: TGTGCCAGCAGTTACGATGGATTTGGCAATCAGCCCCAGCATTTT. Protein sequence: CASSYDGFGNQPQHF.

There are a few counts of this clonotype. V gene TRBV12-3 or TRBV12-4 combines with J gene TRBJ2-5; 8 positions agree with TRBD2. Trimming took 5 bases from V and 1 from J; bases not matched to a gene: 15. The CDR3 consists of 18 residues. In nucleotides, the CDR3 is TGTGCCAGCAGTCCGCACCACCCAGGTAGCGGGGTCCAAGAGACCCAGTACTTC. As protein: CASSPHHPGSGVQETQYF.

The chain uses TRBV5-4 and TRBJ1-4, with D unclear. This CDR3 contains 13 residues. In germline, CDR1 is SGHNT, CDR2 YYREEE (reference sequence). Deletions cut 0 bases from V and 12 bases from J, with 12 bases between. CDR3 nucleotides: TGTGCCAGCAGCTTGGAGCTCGGGGTGGAACTGTTTTTT. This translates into CASSLELGVELFF.

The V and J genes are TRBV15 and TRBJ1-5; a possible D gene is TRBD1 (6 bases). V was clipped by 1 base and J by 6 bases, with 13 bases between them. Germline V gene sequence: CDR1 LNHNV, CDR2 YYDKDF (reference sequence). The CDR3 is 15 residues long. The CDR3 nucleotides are TGTGCCACCAGCAGAGGCACAGGGTGGGCTCAGCCCCAGCATTTT. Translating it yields CATSRGTGWAQPQHF. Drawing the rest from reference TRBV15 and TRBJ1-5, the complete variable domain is DAMVIQNPRYQVTQFGKPVTLSCSQTLNHNVMYWYQQKSSQAPKLLFHYYDKDFNNEADTPDNFQSRRPNTSFCFLDIRSPGLGDTAMYLCATSRGTGWAQPQHFGDGTRLSIL.

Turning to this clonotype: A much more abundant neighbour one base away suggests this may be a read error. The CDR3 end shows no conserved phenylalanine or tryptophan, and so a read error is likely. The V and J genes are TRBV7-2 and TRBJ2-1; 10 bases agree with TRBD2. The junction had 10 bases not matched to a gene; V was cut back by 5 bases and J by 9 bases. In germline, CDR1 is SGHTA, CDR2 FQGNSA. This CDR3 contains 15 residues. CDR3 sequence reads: CASSPPGLAQGEQFL. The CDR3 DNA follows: TGTGCCAGCAGCCCTCCGGGACTAGCGCAGGGTGAGCAGTTCTTA.

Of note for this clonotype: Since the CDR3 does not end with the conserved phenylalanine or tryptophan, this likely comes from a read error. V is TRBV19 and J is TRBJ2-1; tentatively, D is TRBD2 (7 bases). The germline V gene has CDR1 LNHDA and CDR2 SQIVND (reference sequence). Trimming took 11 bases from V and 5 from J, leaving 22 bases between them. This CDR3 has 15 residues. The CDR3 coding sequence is TGTGCCGCCCGTGGGGGGGGGGGCGAACACAATGAGCAGTTCTTA. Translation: CAARGGGGEHNEQFL.

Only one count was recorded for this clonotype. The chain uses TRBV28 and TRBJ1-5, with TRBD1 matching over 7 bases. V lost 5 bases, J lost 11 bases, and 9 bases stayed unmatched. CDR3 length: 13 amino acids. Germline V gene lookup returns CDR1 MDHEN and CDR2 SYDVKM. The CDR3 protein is CASSGDRGQSQHF. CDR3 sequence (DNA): TGTGCCAGCAGTGGGGACAGAGGGCAGTCCCAGCATTTT.

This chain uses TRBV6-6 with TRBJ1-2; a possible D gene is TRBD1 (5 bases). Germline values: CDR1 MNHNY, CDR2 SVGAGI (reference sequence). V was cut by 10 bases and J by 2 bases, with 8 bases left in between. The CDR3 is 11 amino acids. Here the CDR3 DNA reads TGTGCCACCCAGGGAAACTATGGCTACACCTTC. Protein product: CATQGNYGYTF.

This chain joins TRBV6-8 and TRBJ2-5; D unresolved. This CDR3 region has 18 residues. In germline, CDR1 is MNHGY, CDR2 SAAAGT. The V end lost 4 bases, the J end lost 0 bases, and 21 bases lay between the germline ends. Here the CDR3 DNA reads TGTGCCAGCAGTTCCGTAAGGGTATCACCTCCTTACCAAGAGACCCAGTACTTC. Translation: CASSSVRVSPPYQETQYF.

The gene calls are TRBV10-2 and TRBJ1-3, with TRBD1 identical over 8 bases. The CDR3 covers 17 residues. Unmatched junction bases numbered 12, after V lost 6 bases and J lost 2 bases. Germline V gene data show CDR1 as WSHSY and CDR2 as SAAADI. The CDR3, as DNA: TGCGCCAGCAGAGGTGGACAGGGAATATCTGCTGGAAACACCATATATTTT. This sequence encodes CASRGGQGISAGNTIYF.

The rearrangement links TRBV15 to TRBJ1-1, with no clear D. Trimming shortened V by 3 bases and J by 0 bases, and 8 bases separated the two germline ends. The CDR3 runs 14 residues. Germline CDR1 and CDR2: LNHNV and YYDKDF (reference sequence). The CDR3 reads CATSRRNMNTEAFF. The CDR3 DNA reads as TGTGCCACCAGCAGGAGGAACATGAACACTGAAGCTTTCTTT.